This is a list of T cell receptor beta chains from one sample in a study of CD8 T cell repertoires and HIV-1 epitope variants. The table came from immunoSEQ multiplex PCR; TCRdb's copy has only in-frame clones and leaves some out. This sample yields tens of thousands of clones, of which almost 75% are seen a single time; under 30% belongs to the top ten. Sequenced input: uncultured baseline CD8+ T cells from peripheral blood mononuclear cells (PBMCs). The source of these receptors is a male donor with HIV. The conserved cysteine and the conserved F or W are not part of the CDR3 here. Clone size, where shown, is once, few, many, or a class for clones that have expanded.

j_call,v_call,clone_size,cdr3_aa
TRBJ1-1,TRBV30,-,ARLYYGVYGEGEAF
TRBJ2-2,TRBV10-1,few,ASSGLGFAGELF
TRBJ2-1,TRBV28,-,ASSSVDRDNEQF
TRBJ1-1,TRBV7-3,-,ASSLASRGLGSEAF
TRBJ2-7,TRBV7-8,-,ASSFRRLPHEQY
TRBJ1-1,TRBV2,-,ASRDRQNTEAF
TRBJ2-2,TRBV6-1,-,ASSVMDRVNTGELF
TRBJ1-3,TRBV13,-,ASSQDGISSGNTIY
TRBJ2-3,TRBV10-3,-,ASGRGTSTDTQY
TRBJ1-6,TRBV7-2,-,ASSLGKTGGYNSPLH
TRBJ2-1,TRBV28,-,ASSLLTSGAWGNEQF
TRBJ1-5,TRBV21-1,-,ASPAMGTGDDQPQH
TRBJ2-2,TRBV6-5,many,ASSRDVTGELF
TRBJ1-1,TRBV5-6,-,ASSFGQLGGNTEAF
TRBJ1-1,TRBV6-5,many,ASSYRPIGPNTEAF
TRBJ1-2,TRBV7-2,-,ASSLVPGAVYGYT
TRBJ1-2,TRBV5-6,-,ASSLDRFYGYT
TRBJ2-1,TRBV19,-,ASSIAAGERGGNEQF
TRBJ2-6,TRBV14,-,ASSQEARGANVLT
TRBJ2-3,TRBV5-4,few,ASSLETGSTDTQY
TRBJ1-5,TRBV18,-,ASSPNQGSNQPQH
TRBJ1-5,TRBV28,-,ASSLPGHAPGQPQH
TRBJ2-5,TRBV11-2,-,ASSAITSEETQY
TRBJ1-3,TRBV7-2,-,ASSPMGGHKFSGNTIY
TRBJ2-5,TRBV7-7,-,ASSLWAGETQY
TRBJ1-5,TRBV27,-,ASSVKPTGGSQPQH
TRBJ2-4,TRBV5-8,few,ASSLGTEY
TRBJ2-5,TRBV5-1,many,ASRKEETQY
TRBJ1-2,TRBV14,-,ASSQDRSRRGYGYT
TRBJ2-5,TRBV5-8,few,ASSLNGETQY
TRBJ2-7,TRBV4-1,-,ASSQGGTGIPYEQY
TRBJ2-5,TRBV6-1,-,ASSQHGETQY
TRBJ1-1,TRBV11-2,once,ASSPQGGARAEAF
TRBJ2-1,TRBV11-3,-,ASSPPTSGRGNEQF
TRBJ2-7,TRBV6-1,-,ASSHGPGTGKEQY
TRBJ2-4,TRBV4-1,-,ASSQDSGGVDLAKNIQY
TRBJ1-5,TRBV7-9,once,ASSPASLDQPQH
TRBJ1-5,TRBV18,-,ASSHTGILGNQPQH
TRBJ1-2,TRBV4-1,-,ASSQPSLGGENYGYT
TRBJ1-6,TRBV2,-,ASSGGLSSYNSPLH